What follows are 20 T cell receptor beta chains derived from one specimen sequenced in a study of shared clonotypes between healthy human individuals. Sequenced by immunoSEQ multiplex PCR; TCRdb stores in-frame clones only, minus some. Of 550,000 to 700,000 clones in the sample, around four fifths were seen once. Sequencing was carried out using memory CD4+ T cells sorted from blood. Subset defined: CD45RA-negative fraction. The receptors here all came from a woman aged 25 to 39 in good health.

The rearrangement joins TRBV7-3 to TRBJ2-1; 14 nucleotides match TRBD2. CDR1 is SGHTA and CDR2 is FQGTGA in the germline V gene. This CDR3 comprises 19 residues. Trimming at V came to 6 bases and at J to 5 bases, leaving 15 bases not matched to a gene. CDR3: CASSPIGRTSGRRDNEQFF. The CDR3 nucleotides are TGTGCCAGCAGTCCAATTGGCCGGACTAGCGGGAGGAGGGACAATGAGCAGTTCTTC. Complete variable domain (other parts from reference TRBV7-3 and TRBJ2-1): GAGVSQTPSNKVTEKGKYVELRCDPISGHTALYWYRQSLGQGPEFLIYFQGTGAADDSGLPNDRFFAVRPEGSVSTLKIQRTERGDSAVYLCASSPIGRTSGRRDNEQFFGPGTRLTVL.

The chain is built from TRBV19 and TRBJ1-5; D call uncertain. V was shortened by 2 bases and J by 0 bases, with 8 bases between the two germline ends. CDR1 LNHDA and CDR2 SQIVND come from the germline V gene (reference sequence). The length of the CDR3 is 15 residues. Written as DNA, the CDR3 is TGTGCCAGTAGTATATTCCGGGATAGCAATCAGCCCCAGCATTTT. Its protein is CASSIFRDSNQPQHF.

V usage is TRBV20-1 and J usage is TRBJ1-1; TRBD1 might be the D (6 bases). The germline gives CDR1 DFQATT, CDR2 SNEGSKA (reference sequence). The CDR3 is 11 amino acids. Deletions cut 0 bases from V and 13 bases from J, with 12 bases between. CDR3 coding DNA: TGCAGTGCTAGAGATACGACAGGCCGTTTCTTT. The encoded protein is CSARDTTGRFF.

The chain combines TRBV11-2 with TRBJ1-1, with D perhaps TRBD1 (6 bases). Per the germline V gene, CDR1 is SGHAT and CDR2 is FQNNGV. The CDR3 is 14 residues long. V was shortened by 4 bases and J by 3 bases, with 12 bases between the two germline ends. CDR3 amino acids: CASSSDRSYTEAFF. DNA for the CDR3: TGTGCCAGCAGCTCTGACAGGAGCTACACTGAAGCTTTCTTT.

This clone was detected a few times. The chain has TRBV5-6 and TRBJ2-7; 9 bases are a match to TRBD1. This CDR3 contains 14 residues. The germline V gene encodes CDR1 SGHDT and CDR2 YYEEEE. Trimming removed 4 bases from V and 4 bases from J; junction bases left unmatched: 6. The CDR3 is CASSHPGQGYEQYF. In nucleotides, the CDR3 is TGTGCCAGCAGCCATCCGGGACAGGGATACGAGCAGTACTTC. The variable domain in full, with the rest retrieved from reference TRBV5-6 and TRBJ2-7, is DAGVTQSPTHLIKTRGQQVTLRCSPKSGHDTVSWYQQALGQGPQFIFQYYEEEERQRGNFPDRFSGHQFPNYSSELNVNALLLGDSALYLCASSHPGQGYEQYFGPGTRLTVT.

V usage is TRBV6-5 and J usage is TRBJ1-1; 8 nucleotides match TRBD1. The V segment lost 4 bases and the J segment 3 bases; nucleotides outside the gene matches: 4. This CDR3 has 14 amino acids. CDR1 and CDR2 (germline): MNHEY, SVGAGI. The CDR3 coding sequence is TGTGCCAGCAGTTTCTTGACAGGGGACACTGAAGCTTTCTTT. Translated: CASSFLTGDTEAFF.

The rearrangement uses TRBV19 and TRBJ2-7; 10 bases agree with TRBD1. The CDR3 has 16 residues. With V trimmed by 4 bases and J by 2 bases, 8 bases remained unmatched. In germline, CDR1 is LNHDA, CDR2 SQIVND (reference sequence). The CDR3: CASSNRVGQGPYEQYF. The CDR3 region has the DNA TGTGCCAGTAGTAATCGCGTGGGACAGGGGCCCTACGAGCAGTACTTC.

This chain uses TRBV27 with TRBJ1-5; D gene uncertain. The germline V gene has CDR1 MNHEY and CDR2 SMNVEV (reference sequence). The CDR3 sequence is 14 residues long. V was trimmed by 6 bases and J by 0 bases, leaving 9 bases between them. This CDR3 reads CASSNLYSNQPQHF. In DNA, the CDR3 is TGTGCCAGCAGCAACCTTTATAGCAATCAGCCCCAGCATTTT.

Details on this clone: The identical CDR3 is also encoded by other nucleotide sequences in the sample. This rearrangement joins TRBV28 to TRBJ2-3; no clear D gene. Germline V lookup: CDR1 MDHEN, CDR2 SYDVKM. The CDR3 has 11 amino acids. Trimming took 3 bases from V and 6 from J, leaving 4 bases between them. The CDR3 DNA reads as TGTGCCAGCAGTTTGCGGGATACGCAGTATTTT. Translated: CASSLRDTQYF.

V usage is TRBV7-9 and J usage is TRBJ2-2; tentatively, D is TRBD1 (6 bases). Germline V gene sequence: CDR1 SEHNR, CDR2 FQNEAQ (reference sequence). The CDR3 runs 17 residues. V gave up 1 base and J gave up 0 bases, with 12 bases separating them. The CDR3 region is CASSLGRDTANTGELFF. The CDR3 coding sequence is TGTGCCAGCAGCTTAGGCCGGGACACCGCGAACACCGGGGAGCTGTTTTTT.

A note on this clone: This sequence may be a read error, since a much larger clone differs from it by one base. The same CDR3 can be traced to other DNA sequences in this sample. The chain uses TRBV2 and TRBJ2-2, with D perhaps TRBD1 (5 bases). V was pared by 2 bases and J by 4 bases, with 5 bases between. CDR3 length: 13 residues. Germline V CDR1 and CDR2: SNHLY, FYNNEI. The CDR3 DNA follows: TGTGCCAGCAGTGAAAGGGGCACCGGGGAGCTGTTTTTT. Translated, it gives CASSERGTGELFF.

The V and J genes are TRBV7-6 and TRBJ2-2, with D tentatively TRBD2 (5 bases). CDR3 length: 15 amino acids. Germline CDR1 is SGHVS and CDR2 is FNYEAQ. Trimming shortened V by 2 bases and J by 1 base, and 8 bases separated the two germline ends. The CDR3 region has the DNA TGTGCCAGCAGCTTATGGGGAGAGAACACCGGGGAGCTGTTTTTT. Translation: CASSLWGENTGELFF.

This clone was recorded a few times. The genes are TRBV20-1 and TRBJ1-2; D uncertain. With 6 bases removed from V and 6 bases from J, the gap between germline ends came to 8 bases. The CDR3 has 10 residues. Germline CDR1 reads DFQATT; CDR2 reads SNEGSKA (reference sequence). The CDR3 is CSAGWHGYTF. The CDR3 coding sequence is TGCAGTGCGGGGTGGCATGGCTACACCTTC.

This sequence joins TRBV7-6 and TRBJ2-7, with 8 bases lining up with TRBD1. From germline, CDR1 is SGHVS and CDR2 FNYEAQ. The CDR3 covers 13 residues. The junction had 5 bases not matched to a gene; V was cut back by 5 bases and J by 5 bases. The CDR3 loop is CASSVGQGNEQYF. The DNA of the CDR3 is TGTGCCAGCAGCGTAGGACAGGGTAACGAGCAGTACTTC. Full variable domain (rest looked up from reference TRBV7-6 and TRBJ2-7): GAGVSQSPRYKVTKRGQDVALRCDPISGHVSLYWYRQALGQGPEFLTYFNYEAQQDKSGLPNDRFSAERPEGSISTLTIQRTEQRDSAMYRCASSVGQGNEQYFGPGTRLTVT.

This clone showed up just once. This sequence joins TRBV7-9 and TRBJ2-1; 7 nucleotides match TRBD2. The CDR3 contains 17 residues. V trimming: 5 bases; J trimming: 6 bases; junction bases outside the gene matches: 16. Germline V lookup: CDR1 SEHNR, CDR2 FQNEAQ (reference sequence). Here the CDR3 DNA reads TGTGCCAGCAGCGCAACGACTAGCCCTATTTGGCTCAATGAGCAGTTCTTC. Its protein product is CASSATTSPIWLNEQFF.

The genes are TRBV28 and TRBJ2-3, with 7 bases lining up with TRBD1. Trimming took 8 bases from V and 0 from J; bases not matched to a gene: 8. This CDR3 spans 15 amino acids. Germline CDR1 MDHEN, CDR2 SYDVKM. CDR3 bases: TGTGCCAGCGCTTCGACAGGGTCTAGCACAGATACGCAGTATTTT. As protein: CASASTGSSTDTQYF. The variable domain in full, with the rest retrieved from reference TRBV28 and TRBJ2-3, is DVKVTQSSRYLVKRTGEKVFLECVQDMDHENMFWYRQDPGLGLRLIYFSYDVKMKEKGDIPEGYSVSREKKERFSLILESASTNQTSMYLCASASTGSSTDTQYFGPGTRLTVL.

This chain joins TRBV18 and TRBJ2-2; D is undetermined. Germline lookup yields CDR1 KGHSH and CDR2 LQKENI. The CDR3 sequence is 15 residues long. V gave up 2 bases and J gave up 2 bases, with 9 bases separating them. This CDR3 reads CASSPRALNTGELFF. The CDR3 DNA is TGTGCCAGCTCACCAAGGGCCCTTAACACCGGGGAGCTGTTTTTT.

The V call is TRBV5-4, the J call TRBJ2-7; TRBD1 matches 10 bases. V lost 4 bases and J lost 5; bases outside the gene matches: 6. CDR3 length: 14 residues. Germline CDR1 SGHNT, CDR2 YYREEE (reference sequence). The CDR3 nucleotides are TGTGCCAGCAGCCGGGGACAGGGGTATCACGAGCAGTACTTC. It specifies CASSRGQGYHEQYF.

The chain joins TRBV11-3 to TRBJ1-5; tentatively, D is TRBD1 (6 bases). The germline CDR1 and CDR2 sequences are SGHNT and YENEEA. This CDR3 region has 15 residues. V gave up 5 bases and J gave up 0 bases, with 11 bases separating them. For the CDR3, the DNA is TGTGCCAGCAGCCGGGACACCCTTAGCAATCAGCCCCAGCATTTT. The encoded protein is CASSRDTLSNQPQHF.

This clone occurred a few times. The chain joins TRBV19 to TRBJ2-1, with 11 positions matching TRBD2. Germline assignment: CDR1 LNHDA and CDR2 SQIVND (reference sequence). The ends lost 5 bases at V and 6 bases at J; junction bases unmatched: 9. This CDR3 has 16 residues. The CDR3 sequence: CASSQGLAGTSNEQFF. The DNA of the CDR3 is TGTGCCAGTAGTCAAGGACTAGCGGGCACATCCAATGAGCAGTTCTTC. Filled out from reference TRBV19 and TRBJ2-1, the complete variable domain reads DGGITQSPKYLFRKEGQNVTLSCEQNLNHDAMYWYRQDPGQGLRLIYYSQIVNDFQKGDIAEGYSVSREKKESFPLTVTSAQKNPTAFYLCASSQGLAGTSNEQFFGPGTRLTVL.